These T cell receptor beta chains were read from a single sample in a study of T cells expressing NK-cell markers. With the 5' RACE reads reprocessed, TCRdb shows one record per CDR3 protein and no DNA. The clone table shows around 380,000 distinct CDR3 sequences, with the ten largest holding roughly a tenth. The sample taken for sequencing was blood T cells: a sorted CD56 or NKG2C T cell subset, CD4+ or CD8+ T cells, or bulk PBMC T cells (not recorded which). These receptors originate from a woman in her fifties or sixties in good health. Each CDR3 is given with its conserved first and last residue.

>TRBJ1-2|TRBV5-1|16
CASSPARESYLHGYTF
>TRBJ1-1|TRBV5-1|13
CASNRDQNTEAFF
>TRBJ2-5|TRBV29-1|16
CSVEPILAGGVETQYF
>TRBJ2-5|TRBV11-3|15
CASSTGQKYQETQYF
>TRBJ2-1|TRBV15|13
CATSRGLDNEQFF
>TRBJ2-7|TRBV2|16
CASSLTRTSGSYEQYF
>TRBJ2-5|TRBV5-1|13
CASSSRRGETQYF
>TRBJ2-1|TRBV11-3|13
CASSLETGEEQFF
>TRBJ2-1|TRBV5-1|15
CASSPDEAGYNEQFF
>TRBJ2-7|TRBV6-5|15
CASSRTSGAGYEQYF
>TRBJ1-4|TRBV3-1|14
CASSQKPDGEKLFF
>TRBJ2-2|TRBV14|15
CASSHLVRNTGELFF
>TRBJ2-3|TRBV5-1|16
CASSSTSGRVTDTQYF
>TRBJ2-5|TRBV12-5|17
CASGLGTSGKGGETQYF
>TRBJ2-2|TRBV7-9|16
CASIPPDLGATGELFF
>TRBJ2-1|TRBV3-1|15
CASSQDPAGGYEQFF
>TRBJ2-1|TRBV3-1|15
CASSQVSARNNEQFF
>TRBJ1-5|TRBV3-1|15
CASSQAGQGIQPQHF
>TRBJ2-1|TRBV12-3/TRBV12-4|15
CASSLGRPTYNEQFF
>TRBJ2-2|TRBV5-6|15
CASSLVLSGRSELFF
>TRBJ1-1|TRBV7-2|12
CASSWGPTEAFF
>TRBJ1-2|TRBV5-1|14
CASSLMLGGYGYTF
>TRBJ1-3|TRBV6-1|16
CASSLTGKRSVMAIYF
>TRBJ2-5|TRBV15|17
CATSRDRGGPPVETQYF
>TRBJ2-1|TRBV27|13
CASSKGHYNEQFF
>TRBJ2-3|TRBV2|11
CASSASNTQYF
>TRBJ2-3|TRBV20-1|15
CSARDAVGNTDTQYF
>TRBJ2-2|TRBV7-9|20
CASSLHDRGRKLTNTGELFF
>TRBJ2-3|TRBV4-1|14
CASSQVWQYDTQYF
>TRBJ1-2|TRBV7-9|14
CASGGSRNYYGYTF
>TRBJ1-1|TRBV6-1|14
CASSETGSNTEAFF
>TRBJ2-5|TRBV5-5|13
CASSFVMGETQYF
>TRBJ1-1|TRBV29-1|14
CSVEGDRGHTEAFF
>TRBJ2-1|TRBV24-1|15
CATNNGETVNNEQFF
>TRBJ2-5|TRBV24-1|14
CATSDYGQMQTQYF
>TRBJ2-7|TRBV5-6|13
CASSPTVAYEQYF
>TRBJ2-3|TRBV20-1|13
CSAKGRGTDTQYF
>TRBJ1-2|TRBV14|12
CASSQGWDGYTF
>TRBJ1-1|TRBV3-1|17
CASSRDRSETVNTEAFF
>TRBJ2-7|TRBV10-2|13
CASTSEPSYEQYF
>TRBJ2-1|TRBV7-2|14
CASSPFIYQAEQFF
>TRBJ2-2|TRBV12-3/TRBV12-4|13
CASSLDSPGELFF
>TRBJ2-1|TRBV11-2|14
CASSFAGTRNEQFF